This T cell receptor beta chain was sequenced for a study of T cells in localized non-small cell lung cancer. Study-level points and caveats: Appearance in adjacent lung was seen for a median around 61 of the top 100 tumor clones. T cell clonality was highest in uninvolved adjacent lung, above tumor. Heterogeneity remains possible because sequencing was limited to only one tumor region.

The V gene's germline CDR1 is MNHEY and CDR2 SMNVEV (reference sequence). CDR3 length: 15 residues. Trimming pared 8 bases from V and 5 bases from J, leaving 19 bases between. TCRdb's table, derived via immunoSEQ multiplex PCR, lists solely in-frame clones and lacks some. The sample contains tens of thousands of clones, almost 90% of which appear only once. In regard to this clone: The antigen is not known.

The sequence was obtained from an older female donor with stage I squamous cell lung carcinoma. The sample here was peripheral blood, taken before any cancer treatment. V usage is TRBV27 and J usage is TRBJ1-5; no clear D. In DNA, the CDR3 is TGTGCCAGCCTCGCTTTTATTGGTAGTTATCAGCCCCAGCATTTT. Encoded protein: CASLAFIGSYQPQHF.